This T cell receptor beta chain was profiled in a study of graft-versus-host responses after intestinal transplantation listed by TCRdb under 2021. Background for the entire study: Recipients received multivisceral, liver-intestinal, or isolated intestinal transplants. To identify alloreactive clones, pre-transplant mixed lymphocyte reaction products were sequenced and then compared with unstimulated pre-transplant donor and recipient T cells. Rather than going through the commercial service, samples from three later patients were sequenced in-house on an Illumina MiSeq and processed with MiXCR. A peak of at least 4% donor T cells among recipient peripheral blood mononuclear cells was the definition used for donor T cell macrochimerism. Of the roughly 24 intestinal transplant recipients enrolled in the cohort, one of whom was a retransplant, 3 patients without pretransplant specimens were excluded. Bulk TCR-beta CDR3 sequencing was used to track graft-versus-host and host-versus-graft alloreactive T cell clones in the graft, circulation and bone marrow after intestinal transplantation. Every recipient was given anti-thymocyte globulin induction, followed by approximately 3 years of maintenance tacrolimus and steroids. Results the study describes overall, beyond this receptor: GvH clones were detected in recipient bone marrow, and some appeared earlier in ileal mucosa or blood, consistent with an intestinal mucosal origin. Peak levels of circulating GvH clones were associated with declines in HvG clones early after transplant. The relatively low number and heterogeneity of intestinal transplant patients limited the conclusions. High GvH to HvG T cell clonal ratios were observed in the allografts of patients with donor T cell macrochimerism.

The time point label of this sample denotes: cells obtained before transplantation from donor or recipient. CD3+CD4+ and CD3+CD8+ populations were FACS-sorted from unstimulated pre-transplant donor and recipient cells taken from spleen or lymph nodes. Library construction relied on the immunoSEQ multiplex PCR assay. In most patients, genomic DNA was isolated using the Qiagen DNeasy Blood and Tissue Kit and sent frozen to Adaptive Biotechnologies for TCR sequencing. High-throughput TCR-beta CDR3 sequencing of genomic DNA from most patients was performed by Adaptive Biotechnologies. The paper's processing steps were these. Adaptive's ImmunoSEQ software was the source of the TCR sequencing data for fewer than 20 patients, while a few other patients were processed with MiXCR and VDJtools. CD4 versus CD8 sorting errors were corrected by removing sequences found in both subsets at a frequency ratio below 5:1. CDR3 nucleotide sequences shared by donor and recipient were removed because the origin of these sequences could not be assigned. Alloreactive clones required at least 2-fold expansion over unstimulated cells and minimum CFSE-low frequency of 0.002% (template counts) or 0.001% (read counts). A clone was considered mappable if detected in the sequenced pre-transplant spleen, lymph node, or MLR CFSE-low populations of the donor or recipient. Cumulative frequency of alloreactive clones was calculated as a percentage of all sequences weighted by copy number. As stored in TCRdb, this immuneACCESS dataset retains in-frame rearrangements with V and J assigned. A fraction of the clones does not appear; measured against another copy, unresolved V genes explain less than half of the discrepancy, and the remainder lacks a known reason. From that table come the V and J calls and clone size; the DNA was used to work out D and trimming. This sample gives about 94,000 clones in total; 91% of them show up just once. The ten largest clones add up to 0.5% of the sample.

As to this clone: The antigen it binds to is not known. Base quality data are lacking; no much larger clone is found one base away.

The sample consisted of unstimulated CD8+ T cells sorted from spleen or lymph node cells, taken before intestinal transplant. The origin of this receptor is a human donor who received an intestinal transplant.

The nucleotides read TGCGCCAGCAGCCACGAAGGCGGGGGCTTTCGTTATGGCTACACCTTC. Its protein is CASSHEGGGFRYGYTF. Here the chain combines TRBV4-3 and TRBJ1-2; a weak D assignment points to TRBD1 (6 bases agree). Trimming costs V 3 bases and J 5 bases, and their ends lie 19 bases apart. The CDR3 sequence holds 16 residues, the cysteine and phenylalanine included. Of the read, only the CDR3 DNA is kept; its 48 bases are in frame from base 1. Based on the germline V gene, the CDR1 and CDR2 sequences are LGHNA and YSLEER.